This T cell receptor beta chain was recovered during a study of blood T cells in healthy people across ages. General study results and limits: Versus aged donors, long-lived donors had higher diversity and more naive CD4+ cells. Changes seen in expanded clonotypes were possibly confounded by donor CMV status left unknown.

Together with a sample-barcoded 5' primer, a J-beta primer mix was included in a second PCR lasting roughly 6 to 12 cycles. TCRdb fed the 5' RACE reads into MiXCR, producing one record per CDR3 protein. The sample lists about 2 million distinct CDR3 sequences, less than 50% occurring once. Approximately 10 milliliters was the volume of peripheral blood drawn from each donor. CDR1 is SGHDN, CDR2 FVKESK, per germline. This CDR3 spans 14 amino acids. V was trimmed by 0 bases and J by 8 bases, leaving 13 bases between them. Comments on this clonotype: Its antigen is as yet unknown.

J is TRBJ1-2 and V is TRBV14; the D is unclear. This TCR was sampled from a woman in her forties in good health. Sequences were obtained from blood. The DNA of the CDR3 is TGTGCCAGCAGCCAAGATGAGGTTTTTGAGGGCTACACCTTC. The encoded protein is CASSQDEVFEGYTF.